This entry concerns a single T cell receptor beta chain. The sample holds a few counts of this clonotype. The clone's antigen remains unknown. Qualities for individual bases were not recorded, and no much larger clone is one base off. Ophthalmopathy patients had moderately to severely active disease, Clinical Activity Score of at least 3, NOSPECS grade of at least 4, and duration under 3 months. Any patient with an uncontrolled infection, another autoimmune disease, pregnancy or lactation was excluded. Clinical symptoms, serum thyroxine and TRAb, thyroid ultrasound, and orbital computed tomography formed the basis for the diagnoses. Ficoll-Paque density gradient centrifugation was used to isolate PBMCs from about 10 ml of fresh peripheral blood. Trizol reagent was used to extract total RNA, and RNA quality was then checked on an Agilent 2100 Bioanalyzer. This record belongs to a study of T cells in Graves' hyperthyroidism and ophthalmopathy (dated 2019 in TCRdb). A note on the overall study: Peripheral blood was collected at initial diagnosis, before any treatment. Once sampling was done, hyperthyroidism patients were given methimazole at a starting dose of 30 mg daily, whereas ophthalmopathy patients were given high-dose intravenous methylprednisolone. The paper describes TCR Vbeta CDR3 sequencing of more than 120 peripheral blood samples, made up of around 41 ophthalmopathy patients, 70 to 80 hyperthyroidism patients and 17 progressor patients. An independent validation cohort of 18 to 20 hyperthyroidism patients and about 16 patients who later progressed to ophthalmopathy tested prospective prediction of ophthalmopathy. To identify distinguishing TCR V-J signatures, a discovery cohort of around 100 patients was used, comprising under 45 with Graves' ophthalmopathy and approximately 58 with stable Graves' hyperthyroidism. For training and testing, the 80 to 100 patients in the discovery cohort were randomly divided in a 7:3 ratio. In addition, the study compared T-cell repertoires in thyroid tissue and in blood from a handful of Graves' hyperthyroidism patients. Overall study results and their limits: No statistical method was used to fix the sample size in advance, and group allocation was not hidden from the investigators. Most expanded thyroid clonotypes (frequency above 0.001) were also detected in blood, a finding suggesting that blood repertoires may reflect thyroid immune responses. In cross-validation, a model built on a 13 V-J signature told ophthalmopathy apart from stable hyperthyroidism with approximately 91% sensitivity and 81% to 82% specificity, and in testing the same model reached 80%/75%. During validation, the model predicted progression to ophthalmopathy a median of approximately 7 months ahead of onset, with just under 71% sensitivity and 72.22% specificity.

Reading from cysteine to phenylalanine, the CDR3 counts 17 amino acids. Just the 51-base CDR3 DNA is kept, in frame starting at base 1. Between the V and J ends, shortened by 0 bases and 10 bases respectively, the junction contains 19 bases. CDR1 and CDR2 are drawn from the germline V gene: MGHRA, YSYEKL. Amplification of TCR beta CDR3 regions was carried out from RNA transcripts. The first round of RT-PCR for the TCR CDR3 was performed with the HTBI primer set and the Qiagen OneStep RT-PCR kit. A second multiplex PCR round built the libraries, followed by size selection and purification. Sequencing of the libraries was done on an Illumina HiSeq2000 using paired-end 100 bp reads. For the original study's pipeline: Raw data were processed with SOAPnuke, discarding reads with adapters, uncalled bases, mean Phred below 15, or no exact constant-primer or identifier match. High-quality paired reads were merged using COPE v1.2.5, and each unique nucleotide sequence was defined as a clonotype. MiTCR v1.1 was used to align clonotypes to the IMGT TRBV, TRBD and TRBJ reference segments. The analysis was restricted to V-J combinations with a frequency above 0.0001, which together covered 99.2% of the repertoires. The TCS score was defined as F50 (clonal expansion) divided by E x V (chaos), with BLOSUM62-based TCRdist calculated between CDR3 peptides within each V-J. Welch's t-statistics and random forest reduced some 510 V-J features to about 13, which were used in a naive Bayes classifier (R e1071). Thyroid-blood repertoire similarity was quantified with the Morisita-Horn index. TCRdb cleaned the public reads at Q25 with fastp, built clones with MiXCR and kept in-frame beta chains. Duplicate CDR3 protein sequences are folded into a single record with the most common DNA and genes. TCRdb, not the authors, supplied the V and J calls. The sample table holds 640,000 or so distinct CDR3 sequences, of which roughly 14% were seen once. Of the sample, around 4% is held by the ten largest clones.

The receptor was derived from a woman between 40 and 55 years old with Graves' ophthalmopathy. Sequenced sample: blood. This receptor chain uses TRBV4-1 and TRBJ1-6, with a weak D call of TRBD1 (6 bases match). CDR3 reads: CASSQDWRGARWSPLHF. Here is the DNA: TGCGCCAGCAGCCAAGACTGGCGGGGGGCACGGTGGTCACCCCTCCACTTT.